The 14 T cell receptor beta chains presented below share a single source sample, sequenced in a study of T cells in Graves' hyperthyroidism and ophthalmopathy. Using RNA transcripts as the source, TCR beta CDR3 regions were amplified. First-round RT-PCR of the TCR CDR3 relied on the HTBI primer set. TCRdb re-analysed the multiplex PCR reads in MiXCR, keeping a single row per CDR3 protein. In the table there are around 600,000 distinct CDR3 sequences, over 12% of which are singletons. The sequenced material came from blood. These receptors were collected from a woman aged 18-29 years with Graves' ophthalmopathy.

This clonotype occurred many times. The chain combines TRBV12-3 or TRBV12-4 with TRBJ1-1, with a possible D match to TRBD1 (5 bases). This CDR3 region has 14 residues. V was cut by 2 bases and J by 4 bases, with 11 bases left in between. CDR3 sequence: CASSLIGRGTEAFF. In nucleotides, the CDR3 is TGTGCCAGCAGTTTAATCGGGAGGGGCACTGAAGCTTTCTTT.

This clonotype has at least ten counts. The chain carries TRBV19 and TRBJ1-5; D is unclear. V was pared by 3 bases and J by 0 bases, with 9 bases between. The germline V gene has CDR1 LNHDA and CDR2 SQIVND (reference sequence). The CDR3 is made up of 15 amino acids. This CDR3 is CASSIGSYSNQPQHF. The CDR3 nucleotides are TGTGCCAGTAGTATCGGCAGTTATAGCAATCAGCCCCAGCATTTT.

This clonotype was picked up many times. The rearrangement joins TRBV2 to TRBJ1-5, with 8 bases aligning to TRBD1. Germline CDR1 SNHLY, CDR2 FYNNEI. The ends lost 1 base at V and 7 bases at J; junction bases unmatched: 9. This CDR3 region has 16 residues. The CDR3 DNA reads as TGTGCCAGCAGTGAAGAGGGCCAGGGGGCGAGGCAGCCCCAGCATTTT. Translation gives CASSEEGQGARQPQHF.

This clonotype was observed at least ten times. In DNA form, the CDR3 reads TGTGCCTGGGCTAGCGGGAGAGCGAGTGAGCAGTTCTTC. Protein product: CAWASGRASEQFF. The chain recombines TRBV30 with TRBJ2-1; 10 nucleotides line up with TRBD2. This CDR3 is 13 amino acids long. V lost 5 bases and J lost 9; bases outside the gene matches: 7. The germline V gene has CDR1 GTSNPN and CDR2 SVGIG (reference sequence).

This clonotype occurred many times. CDR3 nucleotides: TGTGCCAGCAGTGACCCGCTAACAGTTACCTTCAAACCCCAGCATTTT. Its protein is CASSDPLTVTFKPQHF. This chain uses TRBV6-1 with TRBJ1-5; D uncertain. The CDR3 runs 16 residues. Trimming left V 3 bases short and J 10 bases short, with 22 bases between. CDR1 and CDR2 from the germline V gene are MNHNS and SASEGT.

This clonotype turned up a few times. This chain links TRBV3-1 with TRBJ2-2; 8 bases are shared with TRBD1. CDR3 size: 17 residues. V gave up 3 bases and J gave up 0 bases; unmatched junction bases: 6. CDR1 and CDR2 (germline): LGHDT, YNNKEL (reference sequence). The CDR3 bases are TGTGCCAGCAGCCACACCGGGACAGGCGCGAACACCGGGGAGCTGTTTTTT. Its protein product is CASSHTGTGANTGELFF.

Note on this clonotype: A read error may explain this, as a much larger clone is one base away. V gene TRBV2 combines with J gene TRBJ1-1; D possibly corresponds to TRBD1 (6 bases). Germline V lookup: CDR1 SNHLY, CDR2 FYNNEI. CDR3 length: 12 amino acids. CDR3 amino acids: CASSGQGTEASF. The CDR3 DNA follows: TGTGCCAGCAGTGGTCAGGGGACTGAAGCTTCCTTT.

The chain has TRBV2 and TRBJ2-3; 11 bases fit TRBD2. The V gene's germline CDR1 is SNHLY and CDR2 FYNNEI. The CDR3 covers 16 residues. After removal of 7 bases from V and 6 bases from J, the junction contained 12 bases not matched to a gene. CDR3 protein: CASTPWGSGREDTQYF. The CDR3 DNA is TGTGCCAGCACTCCGTGGGGTAGCGGGAGGGAGGATACGCAGTATTTT.

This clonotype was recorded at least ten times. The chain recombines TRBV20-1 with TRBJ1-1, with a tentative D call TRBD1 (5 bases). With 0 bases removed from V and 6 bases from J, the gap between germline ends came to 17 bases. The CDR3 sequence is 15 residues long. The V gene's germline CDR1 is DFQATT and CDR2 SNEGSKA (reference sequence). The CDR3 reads CSARDSQGSGPEAFF. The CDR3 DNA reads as TGCAGTGCTAGAGACAGTCAGGGAAGCGGGCCTGAAGCTTTCTTT.

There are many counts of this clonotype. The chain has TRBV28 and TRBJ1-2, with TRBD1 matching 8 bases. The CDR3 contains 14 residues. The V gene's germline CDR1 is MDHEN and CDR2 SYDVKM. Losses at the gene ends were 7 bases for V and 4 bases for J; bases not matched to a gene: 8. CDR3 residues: CASNLGQGSYGYTF. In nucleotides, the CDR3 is TGTGCCAGCAACCTCGGACAGGGTTCCTATGGCTACACCTTC.

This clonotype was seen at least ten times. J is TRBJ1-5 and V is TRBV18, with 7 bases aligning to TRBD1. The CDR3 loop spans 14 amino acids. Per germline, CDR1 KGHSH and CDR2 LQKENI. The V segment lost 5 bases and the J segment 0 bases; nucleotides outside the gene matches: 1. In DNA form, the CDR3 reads TGTGCCAGCTCAGGGACAGTTAGCAATCAGCCCCAGCATTTT. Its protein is CASSGTVSNQPQHF.

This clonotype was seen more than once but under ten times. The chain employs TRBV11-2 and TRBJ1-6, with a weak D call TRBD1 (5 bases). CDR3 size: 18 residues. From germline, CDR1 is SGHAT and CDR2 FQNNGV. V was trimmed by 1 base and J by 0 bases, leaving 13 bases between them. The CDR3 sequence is CASSLGRVGGSYNSPLHF. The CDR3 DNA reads TGTGCCAGCAGCTTAGGGAGGGTGGGGGGCTCCTATAATTCACCCCTCCACTTT. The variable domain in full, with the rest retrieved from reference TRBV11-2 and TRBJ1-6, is EAGVAQSPRYKIIEKRQSVAFWCNPISGHATLYWYQQILGQGPKLLIQFQNNGVVDDSQLPKDRFSAERLKGVDSTLKIQPAKLEDSAVYLCASSLGRVGGSYNSPLHFGNGTRLTVT.

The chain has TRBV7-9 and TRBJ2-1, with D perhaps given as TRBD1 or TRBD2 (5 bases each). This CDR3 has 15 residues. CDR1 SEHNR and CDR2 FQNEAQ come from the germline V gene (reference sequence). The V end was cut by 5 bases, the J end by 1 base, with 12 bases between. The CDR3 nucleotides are TGTGCCAGCAGCCCCTCGGGGCCGTCCTACAATGAGCAGTTCTTC. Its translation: CASSPSGPSYNEQFF.

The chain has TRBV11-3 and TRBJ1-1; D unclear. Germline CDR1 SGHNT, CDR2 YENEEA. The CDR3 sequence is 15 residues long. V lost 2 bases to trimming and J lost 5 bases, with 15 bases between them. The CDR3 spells CASSLRVAGETEAFF. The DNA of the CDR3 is TGTGCCAGCAGCTTACGGGTTGCGGGAGAAACTGAAGCTTTCTTT.